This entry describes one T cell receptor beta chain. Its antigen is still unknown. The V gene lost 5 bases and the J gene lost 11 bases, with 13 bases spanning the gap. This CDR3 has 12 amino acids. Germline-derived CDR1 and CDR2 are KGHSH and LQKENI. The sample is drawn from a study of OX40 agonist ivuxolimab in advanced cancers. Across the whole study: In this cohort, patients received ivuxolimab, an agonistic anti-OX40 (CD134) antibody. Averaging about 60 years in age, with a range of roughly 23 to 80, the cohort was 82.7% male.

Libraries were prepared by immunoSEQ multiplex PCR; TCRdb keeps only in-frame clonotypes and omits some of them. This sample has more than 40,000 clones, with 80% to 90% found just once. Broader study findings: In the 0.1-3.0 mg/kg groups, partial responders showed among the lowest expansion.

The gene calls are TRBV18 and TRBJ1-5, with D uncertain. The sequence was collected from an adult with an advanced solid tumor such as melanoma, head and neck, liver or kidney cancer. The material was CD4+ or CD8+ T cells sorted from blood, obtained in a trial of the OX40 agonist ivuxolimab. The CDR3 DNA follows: TGTGCCAGCTCATCAACACCCCCAGCCCAGCATTTT. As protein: CASSSTPPAQHF.